The 5 T cell receptor beta chains below all came from one sample that was sequenced in a study of T-cell memory formation after mild COVID-19 (dated by TCRdb to 2020 to 2023). The method behind the library was 5' RACE. The listed sequencing device is Illumina NovaSeq 6000. TCRdb trimmed the raw reads at Q25, called clones with MiXCR and kept productive beta chains. Each CDR3 protein gets just one entry, which takes the most common genes and DNA from the rows behind it. Present in this sample are approximately 260,000 distinct CDR3 sequences, roughly 18% of which were seen just once. The ten top clones hold around 23% of the sample. Sequencing input: PBMCs or a T cell subset sorted from them (not recorded which). These TCRs come from a man younger than 35 who had mild COVID-19 (a few samples of this study predate the infection). The sample titles of this study are shuffled in the database, so cell type and time point are left out; the donor was told from shared clones.

This clonotype was counted between two and nine times. The chain is built from TRBV20-1 and TRBJ2-7; no clear D gene. V was trimmed by 1 base and J by 3 bases, leaving 7 bases between them. Germline V lookup: CDR1 DFQATT, CDR2 SNEGSKA (reference sequence). The CDR3 is 12 amino acids. The CDR3 DNA follows: TGCAGTGCTAGAGGGCAGAGCTACGAGCAGTACGTC. Its translation: CSARGQSYEQYV.

This clonotype was counted only a few times. The chain is built from TRBV12-3 or TRBV12-4 and TRBJ2-3; 7 bases are shared with TRBD2. The CDR3 loop spans 13 amino acids. J gave up 2 bases and V 10 bases, and 6 bases lay outside the gene matches. CDR3 in amino acids: CATRDYYTDTQYF. The DNA for the CDR3 is TGTGCCACCCGGGACTACTACACAGATACGCAGTATTTT.

This chain uses TRBV12-3 or TRBV12-4 with TRBJ1-4; D is unresolved. Trimming pared 5 bases from V and 5 bases from J, leaving 9 bases between. CDR3 length: 13 amino acids. For the CDR3, the DNA is TGTGCCAGCAGTCGACGGTACAATGAAAAACTGTTTTTT. This sequence encodes CASSRRYNEKLFF.

The J gene is TRBJ2-3, the V gene TRBV6-4, with 10 bases aligning to TRBD1. Germline trimming cut 6 bases from V and 6 bases from J; bases unmatched to any gene: 6. The CDR3 sequence is 14 residues long. Per the germline V gene, CDR1 is MRHNA and CDR2 is SNTAGT. The CDR3 DNA reads TGTGCCAGCAGCGAGACAGGGGGCGCGGATACGCAGTATTTT. Protein: CASSETGGADTQYF.

V is TRBV5-4 and J is TRBJ1-2, with D perhaps matching TRBD1 (6 bases). The length of the CDR3 is 14 residues. V was clipped by 3 bases and J by 3 bases, with 12 bases between them. Per germline, CDR1 SGHNT and CDR2 YYREEE (reference sequence). Written as DNA, the CDR3 is TGTGCCAGCAGCTACTCCTCAGGGGACTATGGCTACACCTTC. It is translated as CASSYSSGDYGYTF.